Following are 13 T cell receptor beta chains from one sample sequenced in a study of early T cells in non-severe SARS-CoV-2 infection listed by TCRdb under 2021. Library generation was performed with 5' RACE. The listed sequencing device is NextSeq 500. Starting from the raw public reads, TCRdb applied fastp trimming at Q25, assembled clones with MiXCR and retained in-frame beta chains. Rows merge per CDR3 protein into single entries with the most common DNA and genes. Present in this sample are 45,000 to 55,000 distinct CDR3 sequences, approximately 6% of which were seen just once. Of the sample, around 4% is held by the ten largest clones. The source material was whole blood. The receptors originated from an adult who was a healthcare worker with PCR-confirmed SARS-CoV-2 infection or an uninfected control (not recorded which).

This clonotype was observed many times. The rearrangement uses TRBV4-3 and TRBJ1-3; the D gene is possibly TRBD1 (5 bases). Deletions cut 3 bases from V and 0 bases from J, with 15 bases between. This CDR3 has 17 amino acids. Germline CDR1 is LGHNA and CDR2 is YSLEER. This CDR3 reads CASSQDRGGGSGNTIYF. The CDR3 nucleotides are TGCGCCAGCAGCCAGGATCGTGGGGGGGGCTCTGGAAACACCATATATTTT.

This clonotype is medium-sized (0.01 to 0.1%) by share. This chain connects TRBV11-2 to TRBJ2-3; weak D call: TRBD1 (6 bases). This CDR3 spans 15 amino acids. CDR1 and CDR2 (germline): SGHAT, FQNNGV. The germline V and J ends were trimmed by 1 base and 0 bases, with 8 bases remaining between them. CDR3 sequence (DNA): TGTGCCAGCAGCTTAGGACAGGATAGCACAGATACGCAGTATTTT. This sequence encodes CASSLGQDSTDTQYF.

This clonotype was seen at least ten times. The chain couples TRBV11-2 to TRBJ2-5, with 9 bases identical to TRBD1. Germline CDR1 reads SGHAT; CDR2 reads FQNNGV. CDR3 length: 14 residues. The V segment lost 5 bases and the J segment 2 bases; nucleotides outside the gene matches: 3. The CDR3 loop reads CASSRDRGQETQYF. CDR3 nucleotides: TGTGCCAGCAGCAGAGACAGGGGGCAAGAGACCCAGTACTTC.

Ten or more counts support this clonotype. The chain has TRBV11-2 and TRBJ1-1; D unresolved. The CDR3 totals 13 residues. Germline CDR1 is SGHAT and CDR2 is FQNNGV. V was cut by 3 bases and J by 1 base, with 6 bases left in between. Written as DNA, the CDR3 is TGTGCCAGCAGCTTCCCAGGGAACACTGAAGCTTTCTTT. This translates into CASSFPGNTEAFF.

This clonotype was counted many times. V usage is TRBV11-2 and J usage is TRBJ2-6; unclear D gene. The CDR3 totals 16 residues. CDR1 and CDR2 from the germline V gene are SGHAT and FQNNGV. V was trimmed by 6 bases and J by 0 bases, leaving 12 bases between them. The CDR3 DNA reads as TGTGCCAGCAGGAGACCAATAAACTCTGGGGCCAACGTCCTGACTTTC. It yields the protein CASRRPINSGANVLTF. Complete variable domain (other parts from reference TRBV11-2 and TRBJ2-6): EAGVAQSPRYKIIEKRQSVAFWCNPISGHATLYWYQQILGQGPKLLIQFQNNGVVDDSQLPKDRFSAERLKGVDSTLKIQPAKLEDSAVYLCASRRPINSGANVLTFGAGSRLTVL.

The V gene is TRBV28, the J gene TRBJ2-7; a possible D gene is TRBD2 (5 bases). The CDR3 is made up of 15 amino acids. The germline CDR1 and CDR2 sequences are MDHEN and SYDVKM. V was pared by 6 bases and J by 3 bases, with 18 bases between. The CDR3 DNA is TGTGCCAGCAGCTCCCCGCGAGGGTTCGTCTACGAGCAGTACTTC. Protein product: CASSSPRGFVYEQYF.

This sequence joins TRBV19 and TRBJ1-2; D not certain. The CDR3 has 13 residues. The germline V and J ends were trimmed by 8 bases and 4 bases, with 14 bases remaining between them. Germline V gene lookup returns CDR1 LNHDA and CDR2 SQIVND (reference sequence). In DNA, the CDR3 is TGTGCCAGTGGAGGGTCACGATCCTATGGCTACACCTTC. It encodes CASGGSRSYGYTF.

In its sample, this clonotype was seen many times. The chain recombines TRBV2 with TRBJ2-6; no clear D gene. There are 14 residues in the CDR3. The V gene's germline CDR1 is SNHLY and CDR2 FYNNEI. V lost 6 bases, J lost 1 base, and 7 bases lay in between. CDR3 protein: CASSRGSGANVLTF. The CDR3, as DNA: TGTGCCAGCAGCCGAGGATCTGGGGCCAACGTCCTGACTTTC.

The sample holds a few counts of this clonotype. The rearrangement joins TRBV20-1 to TRBJ2-3, with 9 bases that match TRBD2. Per the germline V gene, CDR1 is DFQATT and CDR2 is SNEGSKA (reference sequence). After removal of 0 bases from V and 6 bases from J, the junction contained 22 bases not matched to a gene. The CDR3 length is 20 residues. Here the CDR3 reads CSARDLWLAGNTPSRDTQYF. In DNA, the CDR3 is TGCAGTGCTAGAGATCTTTGGCTAGCGGGGAATACACCGTCGAGGGATACGCAGTATTTT.

The rearrangement links TRBV7-9 to TRBJ2-6; no reliable D call. Germline lookup yields CDR1 SEHNR and CDR2 FQNEAQ (reference sequence). The ends were cut back, 1 base at V and 2 bases at J, with 6 bases in the middle. The CDR3 length is 15 residues. Here the CDR3 DNA reads TGTGCCAGCAGCTTAGAAGGGACTGGGGCCAACGTCCTGACTTTC. Protein sequence: CASSLEGTGANVLTF.

The CDR3 bases are TGTGCCAGCAGTTTAAAGGGACGTGGAAACACCATATATTTT. The encoded protein is CASSLKGRGNTIYF. The chain is built from TRBV12-3 or TRBV12-4 and TRBJ1-3, with D tentatively TRBD1 (5 bases). The germline V and J ends were trimmed by 2 bases and 3 bases, with 8 bases remaining between them. This CDR3 comprises 14 residues.

This clonotype has more than one count but fewer than ten. The chain uses TRBV7-2 and TRBJ1-6; the D gene is possibly TRBD1 (6 bases). V dropped 9 bases and J dropped 9 bases, with 21 bases sitting between them. Germline CDR1 SGHTA, CDR2 FQGNSA. The CDR3 runs 15 residues. The chain's CDR3 is CASRTDRFSGSPLHF. CDR3 bases: TGTGCCAGTCGCACCGACAGGTTTTCGGGTTCACCCCTCCACTTT.

In this sample, this clonotype turned up many times. This chain connects TRBV11-1 to TRBJ2-7; tentatively, D is TRBD2 (6 bases). Germline values: CDR1 SGHAT, CDR2 FQDESV (reference sequence). V lost 4 bases to trimming and J lost 1 base, with 14 bases between them. This CDR3 region has 15 residues. The CDR3 DNA reads TGTGCCAGCAGCTACGGACTATACGGATCCTACGAGCAGTACTTC. Translating gives CASSYGLYGSYEQYF.